One and the same sample provided the 5 T cell receptor gamma chains below, sequenced in a study of γδ T cells in repeated Plasmodium falciparum infection. Flow sorting of PBMC yielded separate Vgamma9/Vdelta2+ and Vdelta2-negative gammadelta T cell populations for bulk repertoire analysis. TCRdb re-called the multiplex PCR reads via CATT. The sample has 25,000 to 30,000 gamma-chain clones, about 2.9% seen once; the top ten hold approximately 33%. Sample: gamma-delta T cells from blood. These receptors came from a pool of human donors (malaria-infected and uninfected, not separated).

This clone was observed at least ten times. TCRdb's listed protein matches a much larger clone and diverges from this DNA's translation at residue 10, likely through a read error; the protein shown comes from the DNA. The rearrangement links TRGV4 to TRGJ1 or TRGJ2. The J gene is absent in TCRdb and was assigned here via DNA matching to germline. The CDR3 spans 14 residues. V lost 5 bases to trimming and J lost 8 bases; unmatched junction nucleotides: 15. Germline V lookup: CDR1 EGSTGY, CDR2 YDSYTSSV. The CDR3 DNA is TGTGCCACCTGGGCCCCGGTCGGAGGCGATAAGAAACTCTTT. This codes for CATWAPVGGDKKLF.

This clone came up a few times. This likely traces to a read error, being one base from a far larger clone. The sample has other DNA sequences that encode this CDR3 too. V usage is TRGV2 and J usage is TRGJ1 or TRGJ2. As TCRdb names no J gene, one was assigned here on the basis of a DNA match to germline. Looked up from germline, CDR1 is EGSNGY and CDR2 is YDSYNSKV. The length of the CDR3 is 14 residues. The CDR3: CATWDDSNYYKKLF. DNA of the CDR3: TGTGCTACCTGGGACGATTCGAATTATTATAAGAAACTCTTT.

This clone was seen at least ten times. TCRdb has a much larger clone's protein, which differs at residue 5 from the translation of this DNA, likely because of a read error; what is shown is the protein translated from the DNA. J is TRGJP2 and V is TRGV9. V dropped 5 bases and J dropped 12; count of bases not matched to a gene: 6. Germline V CDR1 and CDR2: GITISATS, ISYDGTV (reference sequence). This CDR3 has 11 amino acids. DNA of the CDR3: TGTGCCTTGTGGGGGGGTCGGATCAAGACGTTT. This encodes CALWGGRIKTF.

As for this clone: TCRdb lists the protein of a much larger clone for this DNA, which differs at residue 9, so this is likely a read error; the protein given here is translated from the DNA itself. Called V gene: TRGV9; the J gene was not called. CDR1 GITISATS and CDR2 ISYDGTV come from the germline V gene (reference sequence). The CDR3 sequence is 11 residues long. This chain's CDR3 is CALWEQYKRLF. The CDR3, as DNA: TGTGCCTTGTGGGAACAATATAAGAGACTCTTT.

This clone was counted ten times or more. A far larger clone lies a single base away; this is likely a read error. The DNA is left out, because the CDR3 cannot be placed on it with certainty; the CDR3 is given as TCRdb lists it. The J gene is uncalled and the V gene is TRGV5. Termini included, the CDR3 measures 32 amino acids. Germline-derived CDR1 and CDR2 are VINAFY and YDVSNSKD. The CDR3 protein is CATWDRRRIIRNSLAVEQHWLSQVSIGRIQHF.